These T cell receptor beta chains were read from a single sample in a study of blood T cell repertoires in COVID-19. The assay was immunoSEQ multiplex PCR, and TCRdb's table has in-frame clones only and misses some. The table records about 160,000 clones, around 93% of them present only once. The sequencing sample was made of peripheral blood. All receptors come from a woman between 45 and 65 years old with acute or convalescent COVID-19. CDR3s include the opening cysteine and the closing phenylalanine or tryptophan. The D gene is left open where the match is weak. The size field is filled for only some rows; it gives once, few, many or a size class.

TRBV4-3,TRBD1,NA,TRBJ1-1,CASSPDRAENTEAFF,TGCGCCAGCAGCCCGGACAGGGCGGAGAACACTGAAGCTTTCTTT
TRBV5-1,TRBD2,NA,TRBJ2-2,CASSTPGTSGGHGELFF,TGCGCCAGCAGCACCCCCGGGACTAGCGGGGGTCACGGGGAGCTGTTTTTT
TRBV6-5,TRBD1,NA,TRBJ1-6,CASSPGGTGPSPLHF,TGTGCCAGCAGCCCAGGGGGGACAGGGCCGTCACCCCTCCACTTT
TRBV5-1,NA,NA,TRBJ2-2,CASNPGTGELFF,TGCGCCAGCAACCCGGGCACCGGGGAGCTGTTTTTT
TRBV29-1,TRBD1,NA,TRBJ2-7,CSVLTGGHEQYF,TGCAGCGTCCTGACAGGGGGCCACGAGCAGTACTTC
TRBV27,TRBD1,NA,TRBJ2-7,CASSTGTGGYEQYF,TGTGCCAGCAGTACCGGGACAGGGGGTTACGAGCAGTACTTC
TRBV28,NA,NA,TRBJ1-2,CASSPYRVTNYGYTF,TGTGCCAGCAGTCCTTACAGGGTGACGAACTATGGCTACACCTTC
TRBV19,NA,NA,TRBJ1-2,CASLGWEDTDGYTF,TGTGCCAGCCTAGGGTGGGAGGACACCGATGGCTACACCTTC
TRBV6-5,NA,NA,TRBJ1-1,CASSYGLGLNTEAFF,TGTGCCAGCAGTTACGGTCTGGGCCTGAACACTGAAGCTTTCTTT
TRBV25-1,NA,NA,TRBJ1-6,CASSAGHSNSPLHF,TGTGCCAGCAGTGCGGGACACTCTAATTCACCCCTCCACTTT
TRBV27,TRBD1,NA,TRBJ2-7,CASSRMGQGNYEQYF,TGTGCCAGCAGTCGCATGGGACAGGGAAACTACGAGCAGTACTTC
TRBV19,TRBD1,NA,TRBJ2-1,CASSFRDRGLVEQFF,TGTGCCAGTAGTTTCCGAGACAGGGGGCTCGTTGAGCAGTTCTTC
TRBV7-2,TRBD1,NA,TRBJ1-2,CASSILGQGAINYGYTF,TGTGCCAGCAGCATATTGGGACAGGGAGCTATAAACTATGGCTACACCTTC
TRBV3-1/TRBV3-2,TRBD1,NA,TRBJ1-2,CASSQDFTGGAYGYTF,TGTGCCAGCAGCCAAGATTTCACAGGGGGCGCCTATGGCTACACCTTC
TRBV6-2/TRBV6-3,TRBD1,NA,TRBJ1-1,CASSWDRLQMNTEAFF,TGTGCCAGCAGCTGGGACAGGCTTCAAATGAACACTGAAGCTTTCTTT
TRBV6-5,TRBD1,NA,TRBJ1-1,CASSYSQGGTEAFF,TGTGCCAGCAGTTACTCTCAGGGGGGAACTGAAGCTTTCTTT
TRBV4-2,NA,NA,TRBJ1-4,CASSQEYRVSSNEKLFF,TGTGCCAGCAGCCAAGAATACAGGGTTTCATCTAATGAAAAACTGTTTTTT
TRBV18,NA,NA,TRBJ1-2,CASSPRENYGYTF,TGTGCCAGCTCACCACGTGAGAACTATGGCTACACCTTC
TRBV4-2,TRBD1,NA,TRBJ1-2,CASSRTGEGYTF,TGTGCCAGCAGCCGAACAGGGGAAGGCTACACCTTC
TRBV19,NA,NA,TRBJ1-1,CASSYIRSEAFF,TGTGCCAGTAGTTATATCCGTTCTGAAGCTTTCTTT
TRBV6-5,NA,once,TRBJ1-5,CASESRDSNQPQHF,TGTGCCAGCGAGTCCCGGGATAGCAATCAGCCCCAGCATTTT
TRBV7-2,NA,NA,TRBJ2-7,CASSSLQVRSYEQYF,TGTGCCAGCAGCTCCCTGCAGGTGCGCTCCTACGAGCAGTACTTC
TRBV27,NA,NA,TRBJ2-3,CATGLGGGVTDTQYF,TGTGCCACCGGGTTGGGGGGGGGCGTCACAGATACGCAGTATTTT
TRBV5-4,TRBD1,NA,TRBJ2-7,CASSILGTGSFYEQYF,TGTGCCAGCAGTATATTAGGGACAGGGTCCTTCTACGAGCAGTACTTC
TRBV9,NA,NA,TRBJ2-7,CASSVIDSEQYF,TGTGCCAGCAGCGTAATCGACAGCGAGCAGTACTTC
TRBV9,NA,NA,TRBJ2-7,CASSVSSADYEQYF,TGTGCCAGCAGCGTGTCTAGCGCCGACTACGAGCAGTACTTC
TRBV3-1/TRBV3-2,NA,NA,TRBJ1-1,CASSQLGLNTEAFF,TGTGCCAGCAGCCAACTGGGCTTGAACACTGAAGCTTTCTTT
TRBV18,TRBD1,NA,TRBJ1-3,CASSPGQGPGNTIYF,TGTGCCAGCTCACCGGGACAGGGCCCTGGAAACACCATATATTTT
TRBV19,NA,once,TRBJ1-3,CASSIGGFGNTIYF,TGTGCCAGTAGTATTGGGGGCTTCGGAAACACCATATATTTT
TRBV29-1,TRBD1,NA,TRBJ1-6,CSASTGRSDNSPLHF,TGCAGCGCTTCGACAGGGAGGAGCGATAATTCACCCCTCCACTTT
TRBV28,NA,once,TRBJ1-5,CASSLLHQPQHF,TGTGCCAGCAGTTTACTCCATCAGCCCCAGCATTTT
TRBV29-1,TRBD1,NA,TRBJ1-2,CSDEAGTGVPGYTF,TGCAGCGATGAGGCCGGGACAGGGGTCCCGGGCTACACCTTC
TRBV4-2,TRBD1,NA,TRBJ1-2,CASSQETGGAGGYTF,TGTGCCAGCAGCCAAGAGACAGGGGGCGCCGGTGGCTACACCTTC
TRBV19,TRBD1,NA,TRBJ1-1,CASTPTGTNTEAFF,TGTGCCAGTACGCCGACAGGGACTAACACTGAAGCTTTCTTT
TRBV28,NA,once,TRBJ1-5,CASSPSALLGENPSNQPQHF,TGTGCCAGCAGCCCCTCGGCTCTGCTCGGGGAGAATCCCTCCAATCAGCCCCAGCATTTT
TRBV24-1,TRBD1,once,TRBJ2-3,CATRGTGTDTQYF,TGTGCCACCAGGGGGACAGGCACAGATACGCAGTATTTT
TRBV30,NA,NA,TRBJ2-7,CAWSGQGYEQYF,TGTGCCTGGTCTGGGCAGGGGTACGAGCAGTACTTC
TRBV5-1,NA,NA,TRBJ2-7,CASSYHLGARDYEQYF,TGCGCCAGCAGCTACCACCTGGGAGCTCGGGACTACGAGCAGTACTTC
TRBV7-2,TRBD1,NA,TRBJ1-5,CASSSGQGGQPQHF,TGTGCCAGCAGCTCTGGACAGGGCGGGCAGCCCCAGCATTTT
TRBV4-1,NA,NA,TRBJ1-1,CASSRLDGNTEAFF,TGCGCCAGCAGCCGACTCGACGGGAACACTGAAGCTTTCTTT
TRBV7-9,NA,NA,TRBJ1-1,CASSLIEGGGEAFF,TGTGCCAGCAGCCTTATCGAAGGGGGTGGTGAAGCTTTCTTT
TRBV30,TRBD1,NA,TRBJ1-1,CAWSHRGSRAEAFF,TGTGCCTGGTCCCACAGGGGGTCTCGCGCTGAAGCTTTCTTT
TRBV28,TRBD1,NA,TRBJ1-5,CASSQGQGRYQPQHF,TGTGCCAGCAGCCAAGGACAGGGGAGATATCAGCCCCAGCATTTT
TRBV27,NA,NA,TRBJ1-6,CASSQNRAASSPLHF,TGTGCCAGCAGCCAAAACAGGGCGGCAAGTTCACCCCTCCACTTT
TRBV4-1,NA,NA,TRBJ2-7,CASSQEHPSTSYEQYF,TGCGCCAGCAGCCAAGAACATCCTTCCACCTCCTACGAGCAGTACTTC
TRBV19,NA,NA,TRBJ2-2,CASRGNRNTGELFF,TGTGCCAGCAGGGGTAATAGAAACACCGGGGAGCTGTTTTTT
TRBV7-9,TRBD1,once,TRBJ2-7,CASSLGGQGFHEQYF,TGTGCCAGCAGCTTAGGTGGACAGGGATTCCACGAGCAGTACTTC
TRBV11-2,NA,NA,TRBJ2-7,CASSLVGGSLAEQYF,TGTGCCAGCAGCTTAGTGGGGGGTAGCTTGGCCGAGCAGTACTTC
TRBV15,NA,NA,TRBJ1-2,CATSRDPGGYGYTF,TGTGCCACCAGCAGAGATCCGGGGGGCTATGGCTACACCTTC
TRBV2,NA,few,TRBJ2-7,CASSESLGVSLYEQYF,TGTGCCAGCAGTGAAAGTTTAGGAGTCTCCCTATACGAGCAGTACTTC
TRBV5-6,TRBD1,NA,TRBJ2-7,CASSSTGFYEQYF,TGTGCCAGCAGCTCGACAGGGTTCTACGAGCAGTACTTC
TRBV7-2,NA,NA,TRBJ1-1,CASSTRSFNTEAFF,TGTGCCAGCAGCACCCGGAGTTTTAACACTGAAGCTTTCTTT